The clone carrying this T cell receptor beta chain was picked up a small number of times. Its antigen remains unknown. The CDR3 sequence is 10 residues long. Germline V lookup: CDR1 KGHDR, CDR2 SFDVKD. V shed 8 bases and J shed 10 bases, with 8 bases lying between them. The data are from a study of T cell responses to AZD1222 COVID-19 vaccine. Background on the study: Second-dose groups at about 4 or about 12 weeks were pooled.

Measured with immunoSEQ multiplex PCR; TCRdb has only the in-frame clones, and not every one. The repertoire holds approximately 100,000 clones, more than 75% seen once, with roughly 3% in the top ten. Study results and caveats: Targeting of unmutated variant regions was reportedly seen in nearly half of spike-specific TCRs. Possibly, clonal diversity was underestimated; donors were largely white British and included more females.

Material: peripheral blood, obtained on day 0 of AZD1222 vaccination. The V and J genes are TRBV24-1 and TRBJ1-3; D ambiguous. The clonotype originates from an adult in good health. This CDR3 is CATILGTIYF. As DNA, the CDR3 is TGTGCCACCATCCTCGGAACCATATATTTT.